The 20 T cell receptor beta chains reported below all come from one sample, sequenced in a study of Ad26.COV2.S vaccination and SARS-CoV-2 variants. Treatment of the sample: 15 to 20 received Ad26.COV2.S at low or high dose, single or two shots; 5 received placebo; per-sample allocation not given. At day 63 after the first vaccine or placebo injection, samples were drawn. The assay was immunoSEQ multiplex PCR, and TCRdb's table has in-frame clones only and misses some. This table has roughly 350,000 clones, around nine tenths appearing once. Source: peripheral blood, taken in a trial of Ad26.COV2.S vaccine versus placebo. The receptors shown here come from a person aged 18-60 years who received the Ad26.COV2.S COVID-19 vaccine or a placebo.

This chain uses TRBV28 with TRBJ2-7; D is uncertain. The V end was cut by 3 bases, the J end by 6 bases, with 6 bases between. CDR3 length equals 11 residues. CDR1 and CDR2 from the germline V gene are MDHEN and SYDVKM. CDR3 loop: CASSFLVEQYF. For the CDR3, the DNA is TGTGCCAGCAGTTTTTTGGTCGAGCAGTACTTC.

The chain carries TRBV4-2 and TRBJ1-2; D is unclear. This CDR3 has 12 residues. The V end was cut by 1 base, the J end by 7 bases, with 7 bases between. From germline, CDR1 is LGHNA and CDR2 YNFKEQ. The CDR3 DNA reads TGTGCCAGCAGCCAAGGGCCTGTTGGCTACACCTTC. Its translation is CASSQGPVGYTF.

The chain carries TRBV12-5 and TRBJ1-2; D gene unclear. Trimming stripped 6 bases from V and 8 bases from J, with 16 bases between. CDR1 and CDR2 (germline): LGHNT, FRNRAP. There are 13 residues in the CDR3. CDR3 amino acids: CASGVGPNRGYTF. The DNA for the CDR3 is TGTGCTAGTGGCGTTGGCCCAAACAGAGGCTACACCTTC.

The V call is TRBV13, the J call TRBJ2-7, with a weak D call TRBD2 (6 bases). The germline V gene encodes CDR1 PRHDT and CDR2 FYEKMQ (reference sequence). The CDR3 contains 14 residues. Trimming removed 0 bases from V and 3 bases from J, with 9 bases in between. The CDR3 loop is CASSLGLGSYEQYF. CDR3 coding DNA: TGTGCCAGCAGCTTAGGCCTCGGGAGCTACGAGCAGTACTTC. Full variable domain (outside the CDR3, taken from reference TRBV13 and TRBJ2-7): AAGVIQSPRHLIKEKRETATLKCYPIPRHDTVYWYQQGPGQDPQFLISFYEKMQSDKGSIPDRFSAQQFSDYHSELNMSSLELGDSALYFCASSLGLGSYEQYFGPGTRLTVT.

The chain links TRBV7-9 to TRBJ1-1, with unresolved D. The V gene's germline CDR1 is SEHNR and CDR2 FQNEAQ (reference sequence). Trimming removed 2 bases at V and 2 bases at J, with 6 bases between. The CDR3 is made up of 13 amino acids. The CDR3 region has the DNA TGTGCCAGCAGCTTATTGGTCAACACTGAAGCTTTCTTT. Its protein is CASSLLVNTEAFF. Using reference TRBV7-9 and TRBJ1-1 for the parts outside the CDR3, the full variable domain is DTGVSQNPRHKITKRGQNVTFRCDPISEHNRLYWYRQTLGQGPEFLTYFQNEAQLEKSRLLSDRFSAERPKGSFSTLEIQRTEQGDSAMYLCASSLLVNTEAFFGQGTRLTVV.

This clone was seen once. The chain is built from TRBV4-1 and TRBJ2-7; possible D gene TRBD1, 6 bases. The CDR3 is 15 amino acids. Per the germline V gene, CDR1 is MGHRA and CDR2 is YSYEKL. V lost 0 bases and J lost 2, with 11 bases in between. This CDR3 is CASSQEGTPTYEQYF. Here the CDR3 DNA reads TGCGCCAGCAGCCAAGAAGGGACACCCACCTACGAGCAGTACTTC.

This clone was found once. V gene TRBV12-3 or TRBV12-4 combines with J gene TRBJ2-7; D is ambiguous. Between the trimmed V and J ends, which lost 3 bases and 7 bases, there was a span of 7 bases. The CDR3 extends over 11 amino acids. The DNA for the CDR3 is TGTGCCAGCAGTTTTAAAGGGGAGCAGTACTTC. This encodes CASSFKGEQYF.

This clone was seen more than once but under ten times. The rearrangement links TRBV5-4 to TRBJ1-1; no definite D call. The germline V gene encodes CDR1 SGHNT and CDR2 YYREEE (reference sequence). This CDR3 is built from 13 residues. The V end lost 0 bases, the J end lost 12 bases, and 15 bases lay between the germline ends. In nucleotides, the CDR3 is TGTGCCAGCAGCTTGGACGGGTCCTGGGGAACTTTCTTT. Its translation is CASSLDGSWGTFF.

The chain combines TRBV6-5 with TRBJ1-5, with TRBD1 matching 7 bases. Germline V lookup: CDR1 MNHEY, CDR2 SVGAGI. This CDR3 has 15 amino acids. Trimming at V came to 6 bases and at J to 1 base, leaving 6 bases not matched to a gene. The CDR3 nucleotides are TGTGCCAGCAGGCCGGGACAGATCAGCAATCAGCCCCAGCATTTT. This codes for CASRPGQISNQPQHF.

The gene calls are TRBV2 and TRBJ2-3, with D possibly being TRBD1 or TRBD2 (5 bases each). This CDR3 contains 13 residues. Germline V lookup: CDR1 SNHLY, CDR2 FYNNEI. Written as DNA, the CDR3 is TGTGCAGAGAGGGGCGGTAGCACAGATACGCAGTATTTT. It is translated as CAERGGSTDTQYF.

V and J are TRBV28 and TRBJ2-5; 8 nucleotides align to TRBD2. After removal of 6 bases from V and 7 bases from J, the junction contained 10 bases not matched to a gene. CDR1 is MDHEN and CDR2 is SYDVKM in the germline V gene. CDR3 length equals 14 residues. DNA of the CDR3: TGTGCCAGCAGCTTTCTGCGGGGGGAGGGGACCCAGTACTTC. Residues: CASSFLRGEGTQYF.

The rearrangement uses TRBV5-1 and TRBJ2-7, with a possible D match to TRBD1 (5 bases). Trimming shortened V by 2 bases and J by 0 bases, and 12 bases separated the two germline ends. Per the germline V gene, CDR1 is SGHRS and CDR2 is YFSETQ. The CDR3 is made up of 15 amino acids. CDR3 bases: TGCGCCAGCAGCTTAACCGTCGACAGCTCCTACGAGCAGTACTTC. Translating gives CASSLTVDSSYEQYF. The whole variable domain, filled in from reference TRBV5-1 and TRBJ2-7, reads KAGVTQTPRYLIKTRGQQVTLSCSPISGHRSVSWYQQTPGQGLQFLFEYFSETQRNKGNFPGRFSGRQFSNSRSEMNVSTLELGDSALYLCASSLTVDSSYEQYFGPGTRLTVT.

The sample holds a few counts of this clone. The gene calls are TRBV4-1 and TRBJ1-6; D ambiguous. Germline V gene lookup returns CDR1 MGHRA and CDR2 YSYEKL. This CDR3 is built from 14 residues. V was clipped by 0 bases and J by 7 bases, with 7 bases between them. In DNA, the CDR3 is TGCGCCAGCAGCCAAGAACCGTCCAATTCACCCCTCCACTTT. It codes for CASSQEPSNSPLHF.

This clone was observed a single time. The V gene is TRBV5-1, the J gene TRBJ2-5; 10 bases map to TRBD2. The CDR3 has 15 residues. From germline, CDR1 is SGHRS and CDR2 YFSETQ. Germline trimming cut 7 bases from V and 2 bases from J; bases unmatched to any gene: 8. CDR3 residues: CASARTSGFQETQYF. CDR3 bases: TGCGCCAGCGCTAGGACTAGCGGTTTTCAAGAGACCCAGTACTTC.

This chain's CDR3 is CAISAGRGEQPQHF. CDR3 bases: TGTGCCATCAGTGCCGGCAGGGGGGAACAGCCCCAGCATTTT. The chain combines TRBV10-3 with TRBJ1-5; 7 bases match TRBD1. The CDR3 has 14 residues. With V trimmed by 4 bases and J by 7 bases, 7 bases remained unmatched. Germline V gene lookup returns CDR1 ENHRY and CDR2 SYGVKD.

The chain joins TRBV6-5 to TRBJ1-1; possible D gene TRBD1, 5 bases. The CDR3 has 13 residues. Per the germline V gene, CDR1 is MNHEY and CDR2 is SVGAGI. V lost 7 bases and J 4 bases, leaving 13 bases between the germline ends. CDR3: CASNTRGFTEAFF. The CDR3 coding sequence is TGTGCCAGCAATACGAGGGGTTTCACTGAAGCTTTCTTT.

V and J are TRBV6-1 and TRBJ1-5, with D perhaps matching TRBD1 (5 bases). CDR1 MNHNS and CDR2 SASEGT come from the germline V gene. V was pared by 4 bases and J by 4 bases, with 17 bases between. This CDR3 spans 16 amino acids. In DNA, the CDR3 is TGTGCCAGCAGTGGAAAGGGACCCCTCGTGAATCAGCCCCAGCATTTT. Protein: CASSGKGPLVNQPQHF.

The rearrangement joins TRBV27 to TRBJ1-2, with 10 bases identical to TRBD1. V lost 9 bases to trimming and J lost 4 bases; unmatched junction nucleotides: 8. Germline V gene lookup returns CDR1 MNHEY and CDR2 SMNVEV (reference sequence). The CDR3 runs to 14 residues. The CDR3 loop reads CASTPGQGTYGYTF. As DNA, the CDR3 is TGTGCCAGTACCCCGGGACAGGGGACCTATGGCTACACCTTC.

This clone was found once. The rearrangement uses TRBV27 and TRBJ2-5; 11 bases are shared with TRBD2. The germline gives CDR1 MNHEY, CDR2 SMNVEV (reference sequence). This CDR3 is 15 amino acids long. V was pared by 1 base and J by 6 bases, with 4 bases of the junction left unmatched. The CDR3 region is CASSLLAGGPQTQYF. The CDR3 DNA reads as TGTGCCAGCAGTTTATTAGCGGGGGGGCCACAGACCCAGTACTTC.

The chain has TRBV6-5 and TRBJ1-6, with 7 positions matching TRBD1. The length of the CDR3 is 16 residues. Germline-derived CDR1 and CDR2 are MNHEY and SVGAGI. The V gene end was trimmed by 2 bases and the J gene end by 10 bases; junction bases not matched to a gene: 11. CDR3 DNA: TGTGCCAGCAGTTACACACCAGACAGGGTAAACTCACCCCTCCACTTT. It yields the protein CASSYTPDRVNSPLHF.